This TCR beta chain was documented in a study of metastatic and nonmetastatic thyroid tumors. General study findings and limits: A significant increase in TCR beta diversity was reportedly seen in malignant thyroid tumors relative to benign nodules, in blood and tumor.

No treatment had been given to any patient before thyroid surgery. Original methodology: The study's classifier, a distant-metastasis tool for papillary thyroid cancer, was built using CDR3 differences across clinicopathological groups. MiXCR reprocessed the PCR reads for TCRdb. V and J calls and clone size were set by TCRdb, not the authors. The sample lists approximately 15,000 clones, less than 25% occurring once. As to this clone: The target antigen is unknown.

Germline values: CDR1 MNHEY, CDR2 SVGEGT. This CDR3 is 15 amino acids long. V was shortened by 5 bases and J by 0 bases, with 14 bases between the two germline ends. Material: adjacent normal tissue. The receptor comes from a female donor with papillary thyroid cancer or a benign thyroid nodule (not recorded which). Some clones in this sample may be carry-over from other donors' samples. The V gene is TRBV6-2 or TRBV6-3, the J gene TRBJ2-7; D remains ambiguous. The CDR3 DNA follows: TGTGCCAGCAGTCCGTTTTCTGTATCCTCCTACGAGCAGTACTTC. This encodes CASSPFSVSSYEQYF.